These T cell receptor beta chains were read from a single sample in a study of response to subunit inactivated influenza vaccine. MiXCR was run by TCRdb on the RT-PCR reads, yielding one entry per CDR3 protein. The repertoire holds roughly 500,000 distinct CDR3 sequences, with 25% as singletons. The material was CD4+ T cells sorted from PBMCs, obtained roughly 5 days after vaccination. Receptors originate from a man aged 45-65 years who received an inactivated influenza vaccine. CDR3s include the opening cysteine and the closing phenylalanine or tryptophan. Fields, in order: clone size, V gene, J gene, D gene, CDR3 protein, CDR3 DNA. D genes are given only for firm matches. Size tells how often a clone was seen (once, few, many) or the class of an expanded clone, and some rows leave it out.

NA,TRBV6-2/TRBV6-3,TRBJ2-2,NA,CASSRQDTGELFF,TGTGCCAGCAGTCGACAGGACACCGGGGAGCTGTTTTTT
few,TRBV4-1,TRBJ2-2,NA,CASSPIGRRRNTGELFF,TGCGCCAGCAGCCCGATTGGGCGGAGGAGGAACACCGGGGAGCTGTTTTTT
few,TRBV12-3/TRBV12-4,TRBJ2-3,NA,CASRPFGISTDTQYF,TGTGCCAGCAGGCCCTTCGGGATTAGCACAGATACGCAGTATTTT
many,TRBV7-2,TRBJ2-1,TRBD2,CASSLDGRDYNEQFF,TGTGCCAGCAGCTTAGACGGGAGGGATTACAATGAGCAGTTCTTC
NA,TRBV29-1,TRBJ2-3,NA,CSVPHLGHLGRRDTQYF,TGCAGCGTCCCCCACCTAGGACACTTGGGTAGGAGAGATACGCAGTATTTT
NA,TRBV12-3/TRBV12-4,TRBJ2-3,NA,CASSLRRVRWDTQYF,TGTGCCAGCAGTTTGAGGAGAGTACGGTGGGATACGCAGTATTTT
NA,TRBV11-2,TRBJ1-6,NA,CASSLGRGPLHF,TGTGCCAGCAGCCTGGGACGGGGACCCCTCCACTTT
few,TRBV5-1,TRBJ2-3,NA,CASSRPGGAGVTDTQYF,TGCGCCAGCAGCCGACCGGGAGGCGCAGGGGTCACAGATACGCAGTATTTT
NA,TRBV5-1,TRBJ2-4,NA,CASSLGGSVQYF,TGCGCCAGCAGCTTGGGGGGTTCGGTTCAGTACTTC
many,TRBV5-5,TRBJ2-3,NA,CASSLSGLTDTQYF,TGTGCCAGCAGCTTGTCTGGACTCACAGATACGCAGTATTTT
NA,TRBV20-1,TRBJ2-7,NA,CSALTGLSYEQYF,TGCAGTGCCCTCACGGGACTGAGCTACGAGCAGTACTTC
NA,TRBV13,TRBJ2-7,NA,CASSSRSGFYEQYF,TGTGCCAGCAGCTCCCGGTCAGGGTTCTACGAGCAGTACTTC
once,TRBV6-2/TRBV6-3,TRBJ2-2,TRBD1,CASRTPGTGRNTGELFF,TGTGCCAGCAGGACGCCCGGGACAGGGCGGAACACCGGGGAGCTGTTTTTT
NA,TRBV11-1,TRBJ2-2,NA,CASSFRGGGTGELFF,TGTGCCAGCAGCTTCAGGGGCGGCGGCACCGGGGAGCTGTTTTTT
NA,TRBV21-1,TRBJ2-1,NA,CASSTNEQFF,TGTGCCAGCAGCACGAATGAGCAGTTCTTC
NA,TRBV18,TRBJ2-1,TRBD2,CASSSGLALSYNEQFF,TGTGCCAGCTCATCCGGACTAGCGCTCTCCTACAATGAGCAGTTCTTC
few,TRBV15,TRBJ1-2,NA,CATSRDSAWGYGYTF,TGTGCCACCAGCAGAGATTCGGCTTGGGGCTATGGCTACACCTTC
NA,TRBV12-3/TRBV12-4,TRBJ2-2,NA,CASIGNRVPGELFF,TGTGCCAGCATAGGGAACAGGGTGCCCGGGGAGCTGTTTTTT
NA,TRBV9,TRBJ2-2,NA,CASSRENSLVGELFF,TGTGCCAGCAGCCGAGAGAACAGCCTTGTCGGGGAGCTGTTTTTT
NA,TRBV12-3/TRBV12-4,TRBJ2-7,NA,CASSLGGAMYYEQYF,TGTGCCAGCAGTTTGGGGGGGGCTATGTACTACGAGCAGTACTTC
few,TRBV20-1,TRBJ2-1,NA,CSAPKTDNEQFF,TGCAGTGCTCCCAAAACCGACAATGAGCAGTTCTTC
few,TRBV5-1,TRBJ1-2,TRBD1,CASSLGTGPYGYTF,TGCGCCAGCAGCTTGGGGACAGGTCCCTATGGCTACACCTTC
few,TRBV6-2/TRBV6-3,TRBJ2-2,NA,CASSYDRRNTGELFF,TGTGCCAGCAGTTACGATAGGAGGAACACCGGGGAGCTGTTTTTT
few,TRBV7-2,TRBJ2-3,TRBD2,CASSSGLVSDTQYF,TGTGCCAGCAGCTCCGGACTAGTTTCAGATACGCAGTATTTT
few,TRBV29-1,TRBJ1-3,NA,CSGSGNSGNTIYF,TGCAGCGGGTCCGGGAACTCTGGAAACACCATATATTTT
many,TRBV20-1,TRBJ2-1,TRBD2,CSARPPLAGYNEQFF,TGCAGTGCTAGACCTCCACTAGCGGGTTACAATGAGCAGTTCTTC
NA,TRBV14,TRBJ2-3,NA,CASSQVGLQVPTDTQYF,TGTGCCAGCAGCCAAGTTGGCCTTCAAGTCCCCACAGATACGCAGTATTTT
few,TRBV6-1,TRBJ1-2,TRBD1,CASGQENRGSGYTF,TGTGCCAGCGGACAAGAGAACAGGGGCTCGGGCTACACCTTC
few,TRBV29-1,TRBJ2-1,NA,CSVMRDSYNEQFF,TGCAGCGTTATGCGGGACTCCTACAATGAGCAGTTCTTC